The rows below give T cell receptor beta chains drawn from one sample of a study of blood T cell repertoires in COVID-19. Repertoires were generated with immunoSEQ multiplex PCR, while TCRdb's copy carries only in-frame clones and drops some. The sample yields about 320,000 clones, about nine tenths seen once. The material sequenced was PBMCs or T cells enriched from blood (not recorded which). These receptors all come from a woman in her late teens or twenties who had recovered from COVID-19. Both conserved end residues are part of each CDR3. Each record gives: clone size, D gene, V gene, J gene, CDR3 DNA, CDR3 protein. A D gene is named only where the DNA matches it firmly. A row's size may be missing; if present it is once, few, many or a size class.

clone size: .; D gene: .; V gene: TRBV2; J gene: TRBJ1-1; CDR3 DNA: TGTGCCAGCAGTGGGCAGATGAACACTGAAGCTTTCTTT; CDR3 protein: CASSGQMNTEAFF
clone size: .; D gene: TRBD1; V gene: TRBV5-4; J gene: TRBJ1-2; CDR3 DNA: TGTGCCAGCAGCTTGGGACAGGGTAGTTACCTCTATGGCTACACCTTC; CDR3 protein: CASSLGQGSYLYGYTF
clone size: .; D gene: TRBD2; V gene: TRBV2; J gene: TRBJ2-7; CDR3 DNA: TGTGCCAGCCGGTACGCGGGGGGGGTCGAGCAGTACTTC; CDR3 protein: CASRYAGGVEQYF
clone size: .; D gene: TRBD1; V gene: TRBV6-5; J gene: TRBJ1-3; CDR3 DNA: TGTGCCAGCTGGACAGGGGGTCCCGGAAACACCATATATTTT; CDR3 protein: CASWTGGPGNTIYF
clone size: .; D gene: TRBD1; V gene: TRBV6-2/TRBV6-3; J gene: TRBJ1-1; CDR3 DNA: TGTGCCAGCAGTTTGGGACAGACTACCATGAACACTGAAGCTTTCTTT; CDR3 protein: CASSLGQTTMNTEAFF
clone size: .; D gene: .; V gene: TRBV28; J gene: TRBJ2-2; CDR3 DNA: TGTGCCAGCAGTCGTAACACCGGGGAGCTGTTTTTT; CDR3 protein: CASSRNTGELFF
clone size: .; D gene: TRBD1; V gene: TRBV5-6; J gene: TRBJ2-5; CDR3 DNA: TGTGCCAGCAGCTTGGACAGGGGCCGAGAGACCCAGTACTTC; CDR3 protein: CASSLDRGRETQYF
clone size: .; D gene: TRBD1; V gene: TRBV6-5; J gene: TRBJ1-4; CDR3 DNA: TGTGCCAGCAGTCCCATACAGGGGAATAATGAAAAACTGTTTTTT; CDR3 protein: CASSPIQGNNEKLFF
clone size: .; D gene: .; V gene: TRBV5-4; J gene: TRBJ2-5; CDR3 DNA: TGTGCCAGCAGCTTGGCGGAGGCGCAAGAGACCCAGTACTTC; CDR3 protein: CASSLAEAQETQYF
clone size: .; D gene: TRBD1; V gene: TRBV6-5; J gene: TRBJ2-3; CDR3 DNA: TGTGCCAGCCAAACTGGACAGGGCAGTGCAGATACGCAGTATTTT; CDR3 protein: CASQTGQGSADTQYF
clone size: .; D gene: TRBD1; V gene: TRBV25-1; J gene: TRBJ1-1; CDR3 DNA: TGTGCCAGCAGTCGCTCCGGGACAGGGGTAGGGGGAACTGAAGCTTTCTTT; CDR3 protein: CASSRSGTGVGGTEAFF
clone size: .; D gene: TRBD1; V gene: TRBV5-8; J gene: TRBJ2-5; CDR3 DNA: TGTGCCAGCAGCTCTGCCCAGGGGGCCGGTGGGACCCAGTACTTC; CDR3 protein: CASSSAQGAGGTQYF
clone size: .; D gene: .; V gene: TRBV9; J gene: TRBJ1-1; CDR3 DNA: TGTGCCAGCAGCCGCTCCACAGGGAACACTGAAGCTTTCTTT; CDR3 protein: CASSRSTGNTEAFF
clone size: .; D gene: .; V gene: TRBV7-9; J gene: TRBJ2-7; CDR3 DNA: TGTGCCAGCAGCTTAGAGGGGGAGAGCTCCTACGAGCAGTACTTC; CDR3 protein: CASSLEGESSYEQYF
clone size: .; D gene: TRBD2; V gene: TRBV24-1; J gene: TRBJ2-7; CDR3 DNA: TGTATAATGCGGGGGGATGAGCTCCTCTCTCGACCCTACGAGCAGTACTTC; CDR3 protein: CIMRGDELLSRPYEQYF
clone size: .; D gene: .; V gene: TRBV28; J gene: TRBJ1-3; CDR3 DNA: TGTGCCAGCAGTCTCCTCGGAGGAGAACTTGGAAACACCATATATTTT; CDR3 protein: CASSLLGGELGNTIYF
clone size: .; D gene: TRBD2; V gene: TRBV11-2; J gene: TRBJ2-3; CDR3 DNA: TGTGCCAGCAGCCCCACAGCGGGAGCAACAGATACGCAGTATTTT; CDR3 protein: CASSPTAGATDTQYF
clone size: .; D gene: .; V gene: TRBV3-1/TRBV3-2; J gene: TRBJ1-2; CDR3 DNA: TGTGCCAGCAGCCCGGGTAGGAGCTATGGCTACACCTTC; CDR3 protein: CASSPGRSYGYTF
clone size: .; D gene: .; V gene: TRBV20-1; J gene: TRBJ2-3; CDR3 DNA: TGCAGTGCTAGTCCAGGCACAGATACGCAGTATTTT; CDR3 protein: CSASPGTDTQYF
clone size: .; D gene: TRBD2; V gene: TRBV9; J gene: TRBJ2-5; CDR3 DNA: TGTGCCAGCAGCGTCAGCGGGAGGGAGACCCAGTACTTC; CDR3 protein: CASSVSGRETQYF
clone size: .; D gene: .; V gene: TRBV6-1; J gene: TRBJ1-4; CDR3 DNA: TGTGCCAGCAGTGAATTCAACAGGGAATTCGGAAAACTGTTTTTT; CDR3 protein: CASSEFNREFGKLFF
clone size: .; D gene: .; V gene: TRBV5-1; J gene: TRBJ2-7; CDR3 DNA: TGCGCCAGCAGCTCAGATCCCCCCTACGAGCAGTACTTC; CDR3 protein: CASSSDPPYEQYF
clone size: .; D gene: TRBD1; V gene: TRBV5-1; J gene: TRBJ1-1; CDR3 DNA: TGCGCCAGCAGCTCGGAAGGACAGGGGGCACCGAGATTT; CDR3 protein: CASSSEGQGAPRF
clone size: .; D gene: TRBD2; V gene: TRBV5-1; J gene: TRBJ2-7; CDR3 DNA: TGCGCCAGCAGCCCAGGGACTAGCGGGATCATGAACTACGAGCAGTACTTC; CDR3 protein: CASSPGTSGIMNYEQYF
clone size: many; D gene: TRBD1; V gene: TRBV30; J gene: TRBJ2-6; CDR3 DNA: TGTGCCTGGAGCGATAAGACAGGGTGGGCCAACGTCCTGACTTTC; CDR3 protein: CAWSDKTGWANVLTF
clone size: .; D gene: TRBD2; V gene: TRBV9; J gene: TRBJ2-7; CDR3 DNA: TGTGCCAGCAGCGAGGGGACTAGCGGACACTACGAGCAGTACTTC; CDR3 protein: CASSEGTSGHYEQYF
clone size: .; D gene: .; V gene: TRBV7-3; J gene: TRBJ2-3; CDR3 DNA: TGTGCCAGCAGCCTAGGGGTCCCCGTTGGGGCAGATACGCAGTATTTT; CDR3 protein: CASSLGVPVGADTQYF
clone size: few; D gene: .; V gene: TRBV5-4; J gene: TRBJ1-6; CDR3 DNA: TGTGCCAGCAGCTTGGACAGCTCCTATAATTCACCCCTCCACTTT; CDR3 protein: CASSLDSSYNSPLHF
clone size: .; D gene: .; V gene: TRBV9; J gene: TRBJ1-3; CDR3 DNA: TGTGCCAGCAGCGTAGGACTCCGGGACTCTGGAAACACCATATATTTT; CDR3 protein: CASSVGLRDSGNTIYF
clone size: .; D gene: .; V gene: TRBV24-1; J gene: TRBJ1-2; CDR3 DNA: TGTGCCACCAGGACTCGACAGTTAGCTAACTATGGCTACACCTTC; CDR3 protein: CATRTRQLANYGYTF
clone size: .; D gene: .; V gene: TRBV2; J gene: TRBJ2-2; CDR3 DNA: TGTGCCAGCAGTGTTAATTTGAGGGACACCGGGGAGCTGTTTTTT; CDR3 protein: CASSVNLRDTGELFF
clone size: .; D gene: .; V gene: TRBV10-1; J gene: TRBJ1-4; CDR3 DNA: TGCGCCAGCAGTGAGTCTGGACACCCAGAAAAACTGTTTTTT; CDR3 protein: CASSESGHPEKLFF
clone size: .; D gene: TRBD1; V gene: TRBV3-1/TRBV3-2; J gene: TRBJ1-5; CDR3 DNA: TGTGCCAGCAGCCAAGAGTGGGGACAGGGGAATCAGCCCCAGCATTTT; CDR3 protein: CASSQEWGQGNQPQHF
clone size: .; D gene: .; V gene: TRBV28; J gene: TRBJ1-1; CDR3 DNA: TGTGCCAGCCAGACACAACAGCTTATGAACACTGAAGCTTTCTTT; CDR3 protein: CASQTQQLMNTEAFF
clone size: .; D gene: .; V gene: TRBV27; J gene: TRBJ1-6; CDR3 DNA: TGTGCCAGCAGTTTCGGGGGGGGCGAAAATTCACCCCTCCACTTT; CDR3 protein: CASSFGGGENSPLHF
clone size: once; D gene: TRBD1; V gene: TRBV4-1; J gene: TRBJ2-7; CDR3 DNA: TGCGCCAGCAGCCTTTCGGACAGGGGCAGCTCCTACGAGCAGTACTTC; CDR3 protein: CASSLSDRGSSYEQYF
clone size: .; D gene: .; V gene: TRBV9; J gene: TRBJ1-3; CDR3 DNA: TGTGCCAGCAGCGAACAGGGTACTGGAAACACCATATATTTT; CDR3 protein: CASSEQGTGNTIYF
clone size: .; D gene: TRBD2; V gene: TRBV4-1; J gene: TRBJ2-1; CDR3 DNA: TGCGCCAGCAGCCAAGGCTTTCTAGCGGGAGACAATGAGCAGTTCTTC; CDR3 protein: CASSQGFLAGDNEQFF
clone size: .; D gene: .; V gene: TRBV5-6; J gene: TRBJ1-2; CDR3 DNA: TGTGCCAGCAGCCGATCCCGGACAGTTATAGGGTACACCTTC; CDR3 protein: CASSRSRTVIGYTF
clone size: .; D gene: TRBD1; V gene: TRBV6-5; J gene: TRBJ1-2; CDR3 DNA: TGTGCCAGCAGCTCGACAGGGGGCAGGGGCTACACCTTC; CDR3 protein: CASSSTGGRGYTF
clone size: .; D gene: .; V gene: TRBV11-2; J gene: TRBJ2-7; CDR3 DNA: TGTGCCAGCAGCCCTAAATACAGGAGCTCCTACGAGCAGTACTTC; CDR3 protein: CASSPKYRSSYEQYF
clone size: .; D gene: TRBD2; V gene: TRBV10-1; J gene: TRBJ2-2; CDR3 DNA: TGCGCCAGCAGTCCCCGAGCGGGAGGGACGTACACCGGGGAGCTGTTTTTT; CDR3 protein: CASSPRAGGTYTGELFF
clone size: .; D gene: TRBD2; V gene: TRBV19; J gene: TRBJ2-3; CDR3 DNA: TGTGCCAGTAGTACACCGAGGACTAGCGAGTCGGATACGCAGTATTTT; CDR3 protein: CASSTPRTSESDTQYF
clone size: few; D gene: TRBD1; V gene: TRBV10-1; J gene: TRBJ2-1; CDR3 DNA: TGCGCCAGCAGTGACCCCGGGACAGGGGGGTACAATGAGCAGTTCTTC; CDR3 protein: CASSDPGTGGYNEQFF
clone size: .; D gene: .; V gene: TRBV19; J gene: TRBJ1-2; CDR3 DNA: TGTGCCAGTAGTACGCCCCTCGCGGGGCGCGACTATGGCTACACCTTC; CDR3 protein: CASSTPLAGRDYGYTF
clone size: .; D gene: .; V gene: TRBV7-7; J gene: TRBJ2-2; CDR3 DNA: TGTGCTAGCAGCTTTGGCCACACCGGGGAGCTGTTTTTT; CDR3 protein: CASSFGHTGELFF
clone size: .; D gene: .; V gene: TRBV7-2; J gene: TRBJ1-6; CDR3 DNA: TGTGCCAGCAGCTTAGCTCGGAATTCACCCCTCCACTTT; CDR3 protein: CASSLARNSPLHF
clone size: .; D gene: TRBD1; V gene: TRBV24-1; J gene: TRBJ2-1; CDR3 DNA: TGTGCCACCAGTGAAGCCAGGGGGTCTTACAATGAGCAGTTCTTC; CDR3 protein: CATSEARGSYNEQFF
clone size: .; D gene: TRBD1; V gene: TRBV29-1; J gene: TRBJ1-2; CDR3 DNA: TGCAGCGCCGGGACAGGGTACACCTATGGCTACACCTTC; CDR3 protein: CSAGTGYTYGYTF
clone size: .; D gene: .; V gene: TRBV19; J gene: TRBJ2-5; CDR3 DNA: TGTGCCAGTAGTATGGCGAGTTGGAGTGGAGAGACCCAGTACTTC; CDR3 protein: CASSMASWSGETQYF
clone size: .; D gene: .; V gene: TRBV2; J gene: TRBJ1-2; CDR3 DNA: TGTGCCAGCAGTGGGCCGGGGGGATCATATGGCTACACCTTC; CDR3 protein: CASSGPGGSYGYTF
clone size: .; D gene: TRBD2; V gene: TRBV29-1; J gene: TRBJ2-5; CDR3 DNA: TGCAGCGTACGGGAGGACCAAGAGACCCAGTACTTC; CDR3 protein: CSVREDQETQYF
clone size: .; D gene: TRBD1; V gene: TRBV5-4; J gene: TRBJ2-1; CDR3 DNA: TGTGCCAGCAGCGCCACCCGGGACAGTGGGTACAATGAGCAGTTCTTC; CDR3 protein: CASSATRDSGYNEQFF
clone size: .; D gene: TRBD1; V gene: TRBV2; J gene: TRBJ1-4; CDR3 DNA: TGTGCCAGCGGCTACAGGGGGCGCGGGGAAAAACTGTTTTTT; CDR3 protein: CASGYRGRGEKLFF
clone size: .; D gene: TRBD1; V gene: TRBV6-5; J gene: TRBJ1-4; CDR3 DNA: TGTGCCAGCAGTTACTTGGACAGGGGGCGAGAAAAACTGTTTTTT; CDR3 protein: CASSYLDRGREKLFF
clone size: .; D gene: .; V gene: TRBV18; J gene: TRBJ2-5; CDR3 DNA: TGTGCCAGCTCACCGCGTGAAGAGACCCAGTACTTC; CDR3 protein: CASSPREETQYF
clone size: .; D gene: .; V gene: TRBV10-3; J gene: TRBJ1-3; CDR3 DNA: TGTGCCATCGTGGGGGGGCCTGGAAACACCATATATTTT; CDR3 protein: CAIVGGPGNTIYF
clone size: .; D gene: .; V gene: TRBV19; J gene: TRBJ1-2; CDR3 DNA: TGTGCCAGGCAGGGTCGACCTAACTATGGCTACACCTTC; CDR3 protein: CARQGRPNYGYTF
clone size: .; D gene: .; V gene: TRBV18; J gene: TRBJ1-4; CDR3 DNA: TGTGCCAGCTCACCACGGACAGTTACTAATGAAAAACTGTTTTTT; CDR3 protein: CASSPRTVTNEKLFF